The 8 T cell receptor beta chains reported below all come from one sample, sequenced in a study of post-analysis software for immune sequencing data. General study points: Five or six TRBV segments, TRBV5-6, TRBV5-1 and TRBV20-1 among them, were found more frequent in patients than controls.

Presence of unique molecular identifiers characterized the TCR beta cDNA libraries. Via MiXCR, TCRdb re-called the PCR reads, giving one row per CDR3 protein. Of about 430,000 distinct CDR3 sequences in the sample, about 40% were seen once. Antigens of these TCRs are unknown. The sequencing sample was made of blood. Every receptor here comes from a girl aged 2 to 9 with multiple sclerosis.

The chain joins TRBV7-2 to TRBJ1-6; possibly TRBD1 for D (5 bases). This CDR3 has 14 amino acids. Germline values: CDR1 SGHTA, CDR2 FQGNSA. Between the trimmed V and J ends, which lost 5 bases and 9 bases, there was a span of 14 bases. The CDR3 DNA reads TGTGCCAGCAGCCGATCTATCCAGGGTTCACCCCTCCACTTT. Translation: CASSRSIQGSPLHF.

This chain connects TRBV7-8 to TRBJ1-6; D ambiguous. Trimming removed 5 bases at V and 8 bases at J, with 19 bases between. Germline lookup yields CDR1 SGHVS and CDR2 FQNEAQ. This CDR3 has 16 residues. The chain's CDR3 is CASSLSWDRRDSPLHF. CDR3 DNA: TGTGCCAGCAGCCTGAGCTGGGATCGGCGGGATTCACCCCTCCACTTT.

This clonotype was counted only a few times. The rearrangement links TRBV7-6 to TRBJ2-5; D could derive from TRBD1 or TRBD2 (5 bases each). V shed 5 bases and J shed 2 bases, with 12 bases lying between them. This CDR3 region has 14 residues. The V gene's germline CDR1 is SGHVS and CDR2 FNYEAQ. The CDR3: CASSRRDGQETQYF. CDR3 bases: TGTGCCAGCAGCCGAAGGGACGGACAAGAGACCCAGTACTTC. Full variable domain (rest looked up from reference TRBV7-6 and TRBJ2-5): GAGVSQSPRYKVTKRGQDVALRCDPISGHVSLYWYRQALGQGPEFLTYFNYEAQQDKSGLPNDRFSAERPEGSISTLTIQRTEQRDSAMYRCASSRRDGQETQYFGPGTRLLVL.

In its sample, this clonotype was seen a few times. The V call is TRBV25-1, the J call TRBJ2-7, with D possibly matching TRBD1 (5 bases). The CDR3 runs 11 residues. V was cut by 3 bases and J by 6 bases, with 6 bases left in between. CDR1 is MGHDK, CDR2 SYGVNS, per germline. The CDR3: CASSEQGEQYF. CDR3 coding DNA: TGTGCCAGCAGTGAGCAGGGCGAGCAGTACTTC.

V gene TRBV9 combines with J gene TRBJ2-1; 10 bases align to TRBD2. The CDR3 spans 15 residues. The V segment lost 2 bases and the J segment 2 bases; nucleotides outside the gene matches: 1. Per the germline V gene, CDR1 is SGDLS and CDR2 is YYNGEE. The CDR3 sequence is CASSVTSGTYNEQFF. The DNA for the CDR3 is TGTGCCAGCAGCGTTACTAGCGGGACCTACAATGAGCAGTTCTTC.

The chain joins TRBV12-3 or TRBV12-4 to TRBJ1-1, with a weak D call TRBD1 (5 bases). Trimming shortened V by 5 bases and J by 2 bases, and 15 bases separated the two germline ends. This CDR3 has 15 amino acids. The CDR3 DNA is TGTGCCAGCAGTCCCCGTTCAGGGTATAACACTGAAGCTTTCTTT. Protein product: CASSPRSGYNTEAFF.

Worth noting for this clonotype: The junction does not match germline at one end; this may be a read error. The chain joins TRBV18 to TRBJ2-7, with D possibly TRBD1 on 5 matching bases. This CDR3 is built from 14 residues. Per the germline V gene, CDR1 is KGHSH and CDR2 is LQKENI. The CDR3 here is CASSPDRFSYKQYF. In nucleotides, the CDR3 is TGTGCCAGCTCACCTGACAGATTTTCCTACAAGCAGTACTTC.

V is TRBV10-3 and J is TRBJ1-1; D may be TRBD1 (5 bases). The length of the CDR3 is 13 residues. CDR1 ENHRY and CDR2 SYGVKD come from the germline V gene. V gave up 5 bases and J gave up 3 bases, with 10 bases separating them. The chain's CDR3 is CAISLQADTEAFF. CDR3 nucleotides: TGTGCCATCAGTCTACAGGCGGACACTGAAGCTTTCTTT.